The rows below give T cell receptor beta chains drawn from one sample of a study of PD-1 blockade in classical Hodgkin lymphoma. Using immunoSEQ multiplex PCR, the repertoire was profiled, and TCRdb retains in-frame clones only, with some absent. The table records 75,000 to 100,000 clones, around four fifths of them present only once. The starting material was peripheral blood mononuclear cells (PBMCs), obtained at baseline. All receptors derive from a human donor with classical Hodgkin lymphoma. CDR3s include the opening cysteine and the closing phenylalanine or tryptophan. Fields, in order: V gene, clone size, J gene, D gene, CDR3 protein, CDR3 DNA. The D gene is left open where the match is weak. Size values are once, few and many counts, or a class for expanded clones, and some rows have none.

V: TRBV11-2
size: -
J: TRBJ1-5
D: -
CDR3: CASSREGQPQHF
DNA: TGTGCCAGCAGCAGGGAGGGTCAGCCCCAGCATTTT

V: TRBV10-1
size: once
J: TRBJ1-2
D: -
CDR3: CASSGQEGYGYTF
DNA: TGCGCCAGCAGTGGCCAGGAGGGGTATGGCTACACCTTC

V: TRBV10-3
size: -
J: TRBJ2-2
D: TRBD2
CDR3: CAISDAASGLTGELFF
DNA: TGTGCCATCAGCGATGCGGCTAGCGGGCTGACCGGGGAGCTGTTTTTT

V: TRBV4-3
size: -
J: TRBJ2-3
D: TRBD1
CDR3: CASSQVGQGTGTDTQYF
DNA: TGCGCCAGCAGCCAAGTGGGACAGGGCACAGGCACAGATACGCAGTATTTT

V: TRBV9
size: many
J: TRBJ2-7
D: -
CDR3: CASSLELGAYEQYF
DNA: TGTGCCAGCAGCCTCGAATTGGGGGCCTACGAGCAGTACTTC

V: TRBV15
size: -
J: TRBJ2-1
D: -
CDR3: CATSGGLTYNEQFF
DNA: TGTGCCACCAGCGGTGGATTAACCTACAATGAGCAGTTCTTC

V: TRBV9
size: -
J: TRBJ2-1
D: -
CDR3: CASSVARGTGTYNEQFF
DNA: TGTGCCAGCAGCGTAGCACGAGGGACGGGTACCTACAATGAGCAGTTCTTC

V: TRBV27
size: -
J: TRBJ1-6
D: -
CDR3: CASSFVGDSPLHF
DNA: TGTGCCAGCAGTTTCGTTGGGGATTCACCCCTCCACTTT

V: TRBV6-1
size: -
J: TRBJ2-3
D: -
CDR3: CASTQGGHNFLTQYF
DNA: TGTGCCAGCACCCAGGGTGGACATAACTTCCTGACGCAGTATTTT

V: TRBV19
size: -
J: TRBJ2-3
D: -
CDR3: CASSNRPSSTDTQYF
DNA: TGTGCCAGTAGTAACAGGCCCTCTAGCACAGATACGCAGTATTTT

V: TRBV30
size: -
J: TRBJ2-3
D: -
CDR3: CAWSDGADTQYF
DNA: TGTGCCTGGAGCGACGGAGCAGATACGCAGTATTTT

V: TRBV20-1
size: -
J: TRBJ2-7
D: -
CDR3: CSAPSQFEQYF
DNA: TGCAGTGCTCCCTCGCAATTCGAGCAGTACTTC

V: TRBV7-9
size: -
J: TRBJ2-5
D: TRBD1
CDR3: CASSHRTGTNETQYF
DNA: TGTGCCAGCAGCCACCGGACAGGAACTAACGAGACCCAGTACTTC

V: TRBV5-6
size: once
J: TRBJ2-7
D: -
CDR3: CASSLTARAYEQYF
DNA: TGTGCCAGCAGCTTGACGGCTAGGGCCTACGAGCAGTACTTC

V: TRBV14
size: -
J: TRBJ2-1
D: TRBD2
CDR3: CASSLPLAGSNEQFF
DNA: TGTGCCAGCAGCCTCCCGCTAGCGGGGAGCAATGAGCAGTTCTTC

V: TRBV30
size: -
J: TRBJ2-5
D: -
CDR3: CAWSVPGGLQETQYF
DNA: TGTGCCTGGAGTGTACCCGGGGGCTTGCAAGAGACCCAGTACTTC

V: TRBV7-3
size: -
J: TRBJ2-7
D: -
CDR3: CASSPVVGDSYEQYF
DNA: TGTGCCAGCAGCCCCGTCGTGGGGGATTCCTACGAGCAGTACTTC

V: TRBV2
size: -
J: TRBJ1-6
D: TRBD1
CDR3: CASSADRGMDSPLHF
DNA: TGTGCCAGCAGTGCGGACAGGGGTATGGATTCACCCCTCCACTTT

V: TRBV5-1
size: -
J: TRBJ1-4
D: -
CDR3: CASSIDKGYEKLFF
DNA: TGCGCCAGCAGCATCGACAAGGGTTATGAAAAACTGTTTTTT

V: TRBV7-9
size: -
J: TRBJ2-2
D: TRBD2
CDR3: CASSLKLADTGELFF
DNA: TGTGCCAGCAGCTTAAAACTAGCGGACACCGGGGAGCTGTTTTTT

V: TRBV7-3
size: -
J: TRBJ2-5
D: -
CDR3: CASSSRVQETQYF
DNA: TGTGCCAGCAGCTCCAGGGTACAGGAGACCCAGTACTTC

V: TRBV5-1
size: once
J: TRBJ1-4
D: -
CDR3: CASSLGGVSNEKLFF
DNA: TGCGCCAGCAGCTTGGGGGGCGTCAGTAATGAAAAACTGTTTTTT

V: TRBV30
size: -
J: TRBJ2-2
D: TRBD2
CDR3: CAWSGLANGELFF
DNA: TGTGCCTGGAGTGGACTAGCGAACGGGGAGCTGTTTTTT

V: TRBV5-1
size: -
J: TRBJ2-7
D: TRBD1
CDR3: CASSLDRPYEQYF
DNA: TGCGCCAGCAGCCTGGACAGGCCCTACGAGCAGTACTTC

V: TRBV5-1
size: -
J: TRBJ2-7
D: -
CDR3: CASSFPEGGTAKPYEQYF
DNA: TGCGCCAGCAGCTTCCCCGAGGGGGGGACAGCGAAACCCTACGAGCAGTACTTC

V: TRBV6-5
size: -
J: TRBJ1-1
D: -
CDR3: CASSLQGQNTEAFF
DNA: TGTGCCAGCAGCTTACAGGGACAGAACACTGAAGCTTTCTTT